The 21 T cell receptor beta chains reported below all come from one sample, sequenced in a study of T cells after posttransplantation cyclophosphamide. TCRdb keeps only in-frame clones here, not all; method: immunoSEQ multiplex PCR. The sample shows 35,000 to 45,000 clones, none of them appearing just once. The sequencing sample was made of PBMCs. The receptors stem from a man aged 40-49 years in good health, CMV-negative, and a related stem cell transplant donor.

The genes are TRBV14 and TRBJ2-1; 11 bases map to TRBD2. The germline gives CDR1 SGHDN, CDR2 FVKESK. The CDR3 is made up of 16 amino acids. V gave up 3 bases and J gave up 7 bases; unmatched junction bases: 8. The CDR3 DNA reads TGTGCCAGCAGCCATGGTACTAGCGGGAGTGTTAATGAGCAGTTCTTC. Its protein product is CASSHGTSGSVNEQFF.

The V gene is TRBV4-1, the J gene TRBJ1-6; TRBD1 is a possible D gene (5 bases). The CDR3 length is 19 residues. Germline CDR1 reads MGHRA; CDR2 reads YSYEKL. V was clipped by 0 bases and J by 2 bases, with 17 bases between them. In nucleotides, the CDR3 is TGCGCCAGCAGCCAAGATGCAGGTGGTGGCAGGGCCTATAATTCACCCCTCCACTTT. It encodes CASSQDAGGGRAYNSPLHF.

The chain has TRBV4-1 and TRBJ1-2; no firm D call. V was cut by 0 bases and J by 7 bases, with 15 bases left in between. In germline, CDR1 is MGHRA, CDR2 YSYEKL. The CDR3 runs to 15 residues. In DNA form, the CDR3 reads TGCGCCAGCAGCCAAGAGTCCCCAGGCCTTGCTGGCTACACCTTC. This translates into CASSQESPGLAGYTF.

In its sample, this clone was seen a few times. J is TRBJ2-5 and V is TRBV5-1; D is perhaps TRBD2 (6 bases). Trimming took 2 bases from V and 5 from J, leaving 13 bases between them. Germline V lookup: CDR1 SGHRS, CDR2 YFSETQ. This CDR3 spans 14 amino acids. The CDR3 is CASSLGGPGETQYF. The DNA for the CDR3 is TGCGCCAGCAGCTTAGGAGGGCCGGGGGAGACCCAGTACTTC.

This clone was observed at least ten times. The V gene is TRBV18, the J gene TRBJ2-1; TRBD2 aligns across 14 bases. The V segment lost 3 bases and the J segment 8 bases; nucleotides outside the gene matches: 6. Germline values: CDR1 KGHSH, CDR2 LQKENI. The CDR3 is made up of 16 amino acids. This CDR3 reads CASSPGLAGVADEQFF. The CDR3 region has the DNA TGTGCCAGCTCACCGGGACTAGCGGGAGTTGCCGATGAGCAGTTCTTC.

This clone appeared many times. The chain uses TRBV5-4 and TRBJ2-5; no clear D gene. Trimming took 2 bases from V and 0 from J, leaving 8 bases between them. The CDR3 covers 14 residues. In germline, CDR1 is SGHNT, CDR2 YYREEE (reference sequence). The CDR3 DNA sequence: TGTGCCAGCAGCTTAAGAGAGTACCAAGAGACCCAGTACTTC. It translates to CASSLREYQETQYF.

This clone showed up many times. The rearrangement links TRBV2 to TRBJ2-3, with 8 bases aligning to TRBD2. This CDR3 is 15 amino acids long. Germline CDR1 SNHLY, CDR2 FYNNEI. The V segment lost 4 bases and the J segment 3 bases; nucleotides outside the gene matches: 6. In nucleotides, the CDR3 is TGTGCCAGCAGTGCGGGGGGGCAGAGGACAGATACGCAGTATTTT. Translation: CASSAGGQRTDTQYF.

In this sample, this clone turned up many times. This chain uses TRBV2 with TRBJ2-6; 7 bases agree with TRBD1. Unmatched junction bases numbered 5, after V lost 4 bases and J lost 2 bases. The germline V gene has CDR1 SNHLY and CDR2 FYNNEI. The CDR3 spans 16 residues. The CDR3 reads CASSGTGVAGANVLTF. The CDR3 bases are TGTGCCAGCAGTGGGACAGGTGTTGCTGGGGCCAACGTCCTGACTTTC.

In this sample, this clone turned up many times. V gene TRBV4-1 combines with J gene TRBJ2-7; TRBD1 matches at 11 bases. Trimming took 4 bases from V and 5 from J; bases not matched to a gene: 10. Germline values: CDR1 MGHRA, CDR2 YSYEKL. The CDR3 is made up of 16 amino acids. The CDR3 protein is CASSPDPGQGAHEQYF. CDR3 bases: TGCGCCAGCAGCCCAGACCCTGGACAGGGGGCCCACGAGCAGTACTTC.

This clone occurred a few times. This chain connects TRBV25-1 to TRBJ1-6, with D perhaps matching TRBD1 (5 bases). This CDR3 has 14 amino acids. Germline CDR1 and CDR2: MGHDK and SYGVNS. V lost 2 bases, J lost 10 bases, and 12 bases lay in between. Written as DNA, the CDR3 is TGTGCCAGCAGTGAAATCGGGGGAAAATCACCCCTCCACTTT. Encoded protein: CASSEIGGKSPLHF.

In this sample, this clone turned up a few times. The junction differs from germline at one of its ends, possibly a read error. This CDR3 reads CASSETSGGAAGGLFF. The CDR3 DNA reads as TGCGCCAGCAGCGAAACTAGCGGGGGGGCCGCCGGGGGGCTGTTTTTT. The chain links TRBV5-1 to TRBJ2-2, with 13 bases matching TRBD2. CDR1 SGHRS and CDR2 YFSETQ come from the germline V gene. The CDR3 length is 16 residues. Full variable domain (outside the CDR3, taken from reference TRBV5-1 and TRBJ2-2): KAGVTQTPRYLIKTRGQQVTLSCSPISGHRSVSWYQQTPGQGLQFLFEYFSETQRNKGNFPGRFSGRQFSNSRSEMNVSTLELGDSALYLCASSETSGGAAGGLFFGEGSRLTVL.

This clone was recorded at least ten times. The V and J genes are TRBV7-9 and TRBJ2-6; 14 bases agree with TRBD2. V was clipped by 5 bases and J by 4 bases; unmatched bases: 7. The CDR3 extends over 18 amino acids. Germline V CDR1 and CDR2: SEHNR, FQNEAQ (reference sequence). The CDR3 coding sequence is TGTGCCAGCAGCGGAGGGACTAGCGGGAGTTTGGGGGCCAACGTCCTGACTTTC. This sequence encodes CASSGGTSGSLGANVLTF.

In this sample, this clone turned up many times. CDR3 loop: CASRNAETGDRTLHF. CDR3 nucleotides: TGTGCCAGCAGGAATGCTGAGACAGGGGATCGTACCCTCCACTTT. This chain joins TRBV6-5 and TRBJ1-6; 8 bases map to TRBD1. From germline, CDR1 is MNHEY and CDR2 SVGAGI. The CDR3 spans 15 residues. Trimming took 6 bases from V and 14 from J; bases not matched to a gene: 15.

This chain uses TRBV7-8 with TRBJ2-1; the match to TRBD2 covers 12 bases. The J segment lost 7 bases and the V segment lost 4 bases, leaving 5 bases of the junction unmatched. From germline, CDR1 is SGHVS and CDR2 FQNEAQ. This CDR3 is 15 amino acids long. CDR3 bases: TGTGCCAGCAGCTGGGCTAGCGGGGGGGGAAATGAGCAGTTCTTC. Protein product: CASSWASGGGNEQFF.

Many counts were recorded for this clone. The chain is built from TRBV7-9 and TRBJ1-5, with D possibly being TRBD1 (5 bases). This CDR3 contains 16 residues. Germline CDR1 and CDR2: SEHNR and FQNEAQ (reference sequence). Trimming took off 1 base at V and 3 bases at J, with 13 bases between the two ends. The CDR3 here is CASSLGGPRINQPQHF. The DNA of the CDR3 is TGTGCCAGCAGCTTAGGGGGCCCGCGGATCAATCAGCCCCAGCATTTT.

This clone was detected ten times or more. The rearrangement links TRBV6-5 to TRBJ1-1, with TRBD1 matching over 10 bases. Germline CDR1 is MNHEY and CDR2 is SVGAGI. CDR3 length: 13 amino acids. The trim removed 4 bases at V and 6 bases at J, leaving 2 bases unmatched. In DNA form, the CDR3 reads TGTGCCAGCAGTTGGGGGACAGGGGCTGAAGCTTTCTTT. Its translation is CASSWGTGAEAFF.

This clone was counted ten times or more. Here the CDR3 reads CASSVTARRSTDTQYF. The CDR3 DNA sequence: TGTGCCAGCAGCGTCACCGCGCGGCGGAGCACAGATACGCAGTATTTT. V gene TRBV11-1 combines with J gene TRBJ2-3; D is unclear. The germline V gene has CDR1 SGHAT and CDR2 FQDESV (reference sequence). V shed 5 bases and J shed 0 bases, with 15 bases lying between them. This CDR3 is 16 amino acids long.

This clone was seen repeatedly, ten times or more. V is TRBV4-3 and J is TRBJ2-2; D uncertain. CDR3 length: 13 amino acids. CDR1 and CDR2 (germline): LGHNA, YSLEER. V was shortened by 0 bases and J by 6 bases, with 5 bases between the two germline ends. The DNA of the CDR3 is TGCGCCAGCAGCCAAGAGGCTCCCGGGGAGCTGTTTTTT. It is translated as CASSQEAPGELFF.

This clone occurred many times. The chain employs TRBV27 and TRBJ2-1; 7 bases agree with TRBD1. CDR3 length: 15 amino acids. CDR1 and CDR2 (germline): MNHEY, SMNVEV (reference sequence). The V segment lost 0 bases and the J segment 5 bases; nucleotides outside the gene matches: 4. CDR3 sequence reads: CASSLSGGEDNEQFF. The CDR3 region has the DNA TGTGCCAGCAGTTTATCAGGGGGCGAGGACAATGAGCAGTTCTTC.

In this sample, this clone turned up many times. The V and J genes are TRBV19 and TRBJ2-1, with TRBD1 as a possible D gene (6 bases). The CDR3 sequence is 13 residues long. V gave up 4 bases and J gave up 4 bases, with 8 bases separating them. Germline V CDR1 and CDR2: LNHDA, SQIVND (reference sequence). CDR3 loop: CASSTTGYNEQFF. DNA of the CDR3: TGTGCCAGTAGTACTACAGGGTACAATGAGCAGTTCTTC.

The sample holds a few counts of this clone. The chain combines TRBV19 with TRBJ2-7; unclear D gene. Germline CDR1 reads LNHDA; CDR2 reads SQIVND (reference sequence). With 1 base removed from V and 2 bases from J, the gap between germline ends came to 9 bases. The CDR3 consists of 14 residues. CDR3 bases: TGTGCCAGTAGTATAGCGGCAGGCGCCTACGAGCAGTACGTC. Translation gives CASSIAAGAYEQYV.